Each of the 19 T cell receptor beta chains below was sequenced from the same sample in a study of CD8+CD57+ T cells in acquired aplastic anemia. Using genomic DNA as the template, TCR beta VDJ and CDR3 profiling was carried out. TCRdb redid the calling of the reads with MiXCR, one entry per CDR3 protein. The repertoire holds under 200,000 distinct CDR3 sequences, with about 60% as singletons. Sequencing was done on a sample of sorted CD4+, CD8+, or CD8+CD57+ T cells (not recorded which) from PBMCs. All receptors come from a human donor in good health.

The CDR3 sequence is CASGIAGDAGENTEAFF. CDR3 DNA: TGTGCCAGCGGTATAGCGGGAGATGCCGGGGAAAACACTGAAGCTTTCTTT. V and J are TRBV6-5 and TRBJ1-1; no definite D call. This CDR3 comprises 17 residues. V was shortened by 8 bases and J by 2 bases, with 24 bases between the two germline ends. Germline values: CDR1 MNHEY, CDR2 SVGAGI.

This clonotype was recorded once. The rearrangement joins TRBV7-3 to TRBJ2-1, with D perhaps matching TRBD1 (6 bases). The CDR3 covers 12 residues. Trimming stripped 3 bases from V and 10 bases from J, with 10 bases between. The germline V gene has CDR1 SGHTA and CDR2 FQGTGA. The CDR3: CASSFDRNEQFF. The CDR3 nucleotides are TGTGCCAGCAGCTTCGACAGGAACGAGCAGTTCTTC.

This clonotype was observed at least ten times. This sequence joins TRBV7-8 and TRBJ1-2, with D maybe TRBD1 (5 bases). Between the trimmed V and J ends, which lost 5 bases and 4 bases, there was a span of 20 bases. Germline V gene lookup returns CDR1 SGHVS and CDR2 FQNEAQ. The CDR3 is made up of 16 amino acids. In DNA, the CDR3 is TGTGCCAGCAGCAAAGGCGATATTACAGGTGGCTATGGCTACACCTTC. It translates to CASSKGDITGGYGYTF.

Here the CDR3 DNA reads TGTGCCAGCAGTGAACGGGCCAATTCACCCCTCCACTTT. It is translated as CASSERANSPLHF. J is TRBJ1-6 and V is TRBV12-3 or TRBV12-4; D is undetermined. CDR3 length equals 13 residues. The V and J ends lost 5 bases and 7 bases respectively, with 9 bases between them.

This clonotype was observed a single time. V is TRBV7-9 and J is TRBJ2-7; 8 bases are shared with TRBD1. V shed 5 bases and J 2 bases; nucleotides not matched to a gene: 5. Germline V gives CDR1 SEHNR, CDR2 FQNEAQ (reference sequence). CDR3 size: 14 residues. The CDR3 bases are TGTGCCAGCAGCGACACAGGGGGAACCTACGAGCAGTACTTC. Translation gives CASSDTGGTYEQYF.

The V gene is TRBV11-2, the J gene TRBJ2-1; TRBD2 matches 12 bases. With V trimmed by 3 bases and J by 5 bases, 14 bases remained unmatched. The CDR3 length is 19 residues. Germline V CDR1 and CDR2: SGHAT, FQNNGV. The DNA for the CDR3 is TGTGCCAGCAGCTTTCCGACTAGCGGGAGAAAGGGATTCGACAATGAGCAGTTCTTC. This sequence encodes CASSFPTSGRKGFDNEQFF.

The chain is built from TRBV3-1 and TRBJ2-5; D unclear. The CDR3 has 9 amino acids. Germline V gives CDR1 LGHDT, CDR2 YNNKEL (reference sequence). V was trimmed by 0 bases and J by 12 bases, leaving 2 bases between them. CDR3 in DNA: TGTGCCAGCAGCCAAGATAAGTACTTC. This sequence encodes CASSQDKYF.

This clonotype was detected only a few times. The chain is built from TRBV5-1 and TRBJ2-7; TRBD1 is a possible D gene (5 bases). The CDR3 is 14 residues long. V was shortened by 1 base and J by 6 bases, with 14 bases between the two germline ends. Germline V gene sequence: CDR1 SGHRS, CDR2 YFSETQ. The CDR3 loop reads CASSLSQGGGEQYF. The CDR3 DNA reads as TGCGCCAGCAGCTTGTCGCAGGGCGGTGGCGAGCAGTACTTC.

The V and J genes are TRBV9 and TRBJ1-2, with D perhaps TRBD1 (5 bases). The CDR3 consists of 14 residues. CDR1 is SGDLS and CDR2 is YYNGEE in the germline V gene. V was trimmed by 3 bases and J by 14 bases, leaving 23 bases between them. The CDR3 here is CASSADDSFSSRTF. CDR3 nucleotides: TGTGCCAGCAGCGCAGACGACAGCTTCTCCTCACGGACCTTC.

Details on this clonotype: One end of the junction does not line up with germline, which may come from a read error. This chain uses TRBV15 with TRBJ2-1, with TRBD2 matching 9 bases. Germline V gene sequence: CDR1 LNHNV, CDR2 YYDKDF (reference sequence). The CDR3 has 17 amino acids. CDR3 coding DNA: TGTGCCGCCAGCAGCCTGACCGGGACTAGCTTCTACAATGAGCAGTTCTTC. Translating gives CAASSLTGTSFYNEQFF.

The sample holds one count of this clonotype. CDR3 in DNA: TGCGCCAGCAGCCTGAGTCCCGTATCCGATAGCAATCAGCCCCAGCATTTT. Protein product: CASSLSPVSDSNQPQHF. The chain links TRBV5-1 to TRBJ1-5, with unresolved D. CDR3 size: 17 residues. CDR1 is SGHRS, CDR2 YFSETQ, per germline. V was cut by 4 bases and J by 0 bases, with 17 bases left in between.

With respect to this clonotype: A read error may account for a junction end that differs from germline. The rearrangement joins TRBV20-1 to TRBJ1-5; D not resolved. The CDR3 spans 14 residues. Looked up from germline, CDR1 is DFQATT and CDR2 is SNEGSKA (reference sequence). CDR3 amino acids: CSAMEQFSDQPQHF. The DNA of the CDR3 is TGCAGTGCTATGGAACAGTTTAGCGATCAGCCCCAGCATTTT.

In the case of this clonotype: Germline is not matched at one junction end, which may reflect a read error. The rearrangement joins TRBV10-3 to TRBJ2-7; D is tentatively TRBD1 or TRBD2 (6 bases each). This CDR3 has 17 residues. Germline V lookup: CDR1 ENHRY, CDR2 SYGVKD. The CDR3 DNA sequence: TGTGCCAGCAGTTACGTGGGGGGCCCCGATAGTTACTACGAGCAGTACTTC. Translating gives CASSYVGGPDSYYEQYF.

The chain couples TRBV10-3 to TRBJ2-7; 9 nucleotides align to TRBD2. Per germline, CDR1 ENHRY and CDR2 SYGVKD. The CDR3 loop spans 12 amino acids. V shed 5 bases, J shed 4 bases, and the junction held 0 bases outside the gene matches. Written as DNA, the CDR3 is TGTGCCATCAGTAGCGGGGGGTACGAGCAGTACTTC. Translating it yields CAISSGGYEQYF.

The chain links TRBV2 to TRBJ2-1; 9 nucleotides match TRBD1. With 5 bases clipped from V and 1 base from J, the junction kept 3 bases outside the gene matches. Germline assignment: CDR1 SNHLY and CDR2 FYNNEI. This CDR3 is 15 amino acids long. For the CDR3, the DNA is TGTGCCAGCAGTACGGACAGGGGTTCCTACAATGAGCAGTTCTTC. Its protein product is CASSTDRGSYNEQFF.

The rearrangement joins TRBV7-8 to TRBJ2-7, with unresolved D. The germline gives CDR1 SGHVS, CDR2 FQNEAQ. CDR3 length equals 13 residues. Trimming cost V 6 bases and J 6 bases, with 15 bases left between them. DNA for the CDR3: TGTGCCAGCAGGCTGCTGACTTCCGGCGAGCAGTACTTC. Encoded protein: CASRLLTSGEQYF.

This clonotype appeared a few times. This chain uses TRBV30 with TRBJ1-1; D ambiguous. Between the trimmed V and J ends, which lost 0 bases and 9 bases, there was a span of 20 bases. Looked up from germline, CDR1 is GTSNPN and CDR2 is SVGIG (reference sequence). The CDR3 sequence is 15 residues long. The CDR3 DNA sequence: TGTGCCTGGAGTGTACCCACGGATCCTACGGCTCAAGCTTTCTTT. Encoded protein: CAWSVPTDPTAQAFF.

The gene calls are TRBV6-6 and TRBJ2-7; unclear D gene. The length of the CDR3 is 13 residues. The germline V gene has CDR1 MNHNY and CDR2 SVGAGI (reference sequence). V was pared by 7 bases and J by 1 base, with 11 bases between. The chain's CDR3 is CASTGRSSYEQYF. CDR3 nucleotides: TGTGCCAGCACGGGCCGATCGTCCTACGAGCAGTACTTC.

This clonotype showed up just a few times. V is TRBV19 and J is TRBJ1-3; D is possibly TRBD1 (5 bases). The V gene lost 7 bases and the J gene lost 4 bases, with 20 bases spanning the gap. From germline, CDR1 is LNHDA and CDR2 SQIVND (reference sequence). This CDR3 is built from 16 residues. As DNA, the CDR3 is TGTGCCAGTACAGCAACGCGCAGGGCAGGAGGAAACACCATATATTTT. This translates into CASTATRRAGGNTIYF. Using reference TRBV19 and TRBJ1-3 for the parts outside the CDR3, the full variable domain is DGGITQSPKYLFRKEGQNVTLSCEQNLNHDAMYWYRQDPGQGLRLIYYSQIVNDFQKGDIAEGYSVSREKKESFPLTVTSAQKNPTAFYLCASTATRRAGGNTIYFGEGSWLTVV.